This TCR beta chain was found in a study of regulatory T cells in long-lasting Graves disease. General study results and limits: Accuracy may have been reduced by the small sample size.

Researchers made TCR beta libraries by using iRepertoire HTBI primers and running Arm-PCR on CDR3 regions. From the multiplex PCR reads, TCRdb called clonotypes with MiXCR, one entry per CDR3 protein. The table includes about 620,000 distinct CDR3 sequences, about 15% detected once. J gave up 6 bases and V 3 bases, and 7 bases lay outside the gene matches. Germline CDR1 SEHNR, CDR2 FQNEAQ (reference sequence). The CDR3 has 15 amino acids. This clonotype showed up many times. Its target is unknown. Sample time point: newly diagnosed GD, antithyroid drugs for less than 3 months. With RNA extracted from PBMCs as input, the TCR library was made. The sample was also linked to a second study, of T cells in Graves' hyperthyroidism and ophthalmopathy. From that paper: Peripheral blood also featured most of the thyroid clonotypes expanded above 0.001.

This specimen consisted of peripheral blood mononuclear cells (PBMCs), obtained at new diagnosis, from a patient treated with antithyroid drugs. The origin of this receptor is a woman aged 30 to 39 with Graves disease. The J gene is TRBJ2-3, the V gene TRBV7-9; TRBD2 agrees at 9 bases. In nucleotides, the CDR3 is TGTGCCAGCAGCTTCACAAATAGCGGGAGTGATACGCAGTATTTT. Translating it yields CASSFTNSGSDTQYF.